The sequence of this T cell receptor beta chain was determined in a study of CD8+CD57+ T cells in acquired aplastic anemia. The overall study: When averaged, DNA from sorted CD4+ and CD8+ cells came to approximately 3.2 ug. Study-level results: Approximately 28 CD8+ CDR3 sequences were shared between patients and controls.

This clonotype showed up many times. Its antigen is still unknown. Genomic DNA constituted the template upon which TCR beta VDJ and CDR3 profiling was performed. MiXCR was run by TCRdb on the reads, yielding one entry per CDR3 protein. In the table there are 150,000 or so distinct CDR3 sequences, approximately 44% of which are singletons. Patients picked for sequencing had shown CD8+CD57+ cell expansion detected by flow cytometry. Everyone among the patients had severe acquired aplastic anemia. Patients were untreated when blood was sampled. The CDR3 is 14 amino acids. V gave up 5 bases and J gave up 0 bases, with 10 bases separating them.

This TCR was recovered from a human donor with aplastic anemia. This chain uses TRBV12-3 or TRBV12-4 with TRBJ1-1; possibly TRBD1 for D (6 bases). Sequencing input: sorted CD4+, CD8+, or CD8+CD57+ T cells (not recorded which) from PBMCs. CDR3 amino acids: CASSTGIMNTEAFF. CDR3 coding DNA: TGTGCCAGCAGTACAGGGATCATGAACACTGAAGCTTTCTTT.